Below, 20 T cell receptor beta chains from the same sample are listed, as sequenced in a study of tumor and adjacent non-tumor tissue in lung cancer. Three rounds of nested PCR, following a modified ARM-PCR protocol, produced the TCRbeta library. TCRdb independently ran MiXCR on the multiplex PCR reads; one entry per CDR3 protein. Altogether 200,000 to 250,000 distinct CDR3 sequences are present, 70% to 75% being singletons, with the ten largest covering under 30%. RNA was extracted from bulk tissue without any cell sorting. The sample was lung tumor tissue. These receptors came from a man aged 60-69 years with non-small cell lung cancer.

This clonotype was detected a few times. The chain joins TRBV2 to TRBJ2-1, with D possibly being TRBD2 (7 bases). V gave up 7 bases and J gave up 6 bases, with 16 bases separating them. The CDR3 consists of 14 residues. The germline V gene encodes CDR1 SNHLY and CDR2 FYNNEI. The CDR3 reads CASIGGQPGNEQFF. The CDR3 bases are TGTGCCAGCATCGGGGGGCAACCAGGCAATGAGCAGTTCTTC.

With respect to this clonotype: Germline and junction disagree at one end, which may indicate a read error. The rearrangement joins TRBV20-1 to TRBJ1-1; D is unresolved. The germline V gene encodes CDR1 DFQATT and CDR2 SNEGSKA (reference sequence). The CDR3 has 16 residues. CDR3 sequence (DNA): TGCAATGCTAGAGATGCGAGGACTCCTAGACCCACTGAAACTTTCTTT. Residues: CNARDARTPRPTETFF.

This clonotype appeared many times. The chain carries TRBV6-5 and TRBJ1-1; D uncertain. The CDR3 is 14 amino acids. The germline V and J ends were trimmed by 5 bases and 0 bases, with 10 bases remaining between them. CDR1 MNHEY and CDR2 SVGAGI come from the germline V gene. Here the CDR3 reads CASSPHLMNTEAFF. CDR3 nucleotides: TGTGCCAGCAGTCCCCACCTCATGAACACTGAAGCTTTCTTT.

In regard to this clonotype: Just one base apart from a much larger clone, this may be a read error. Because it lacks the conserved phenylalanine or tryptophan at the end, this CDR3 is likely a read error. The gene calls are TRBV12-3 or TRBV12-4 and TRBJ2-1, with D possibly TRBD2 on 5 matching bases. The V end was cut by 6 bases, the J end by 9 bases, with 18 bases between. The CDR3 length is 14 residues. The CDR3 sequence: CASSFGARAGEQFS. CDR3 bases: TGTGCCAGCAGCTTTGGTGCTCGGGCGGGTGAGCAGTTCTCC.

The chain employs TRBV6-5 and TRBJ2-2; D gene uncertain. CDR1 is MNHEY and CDR2 is SVGAGI in the germline V gene. The V end lost 5 bases, the J end lost 4 bases, and 11 bases lay between the germline ends. CDR3 length equals 14 residues. This CDR3 reads CASSHVSVTGELFF. The CDR3 coding sequence is TGTGCCAGCAGTCACGTTTCAGTCACCGGGGAGCTGTTTTTT.

This clonotype has just a few counts. Just one base apart from a much larger clone, this may be a read error. This chain uses TRBV4-1 with TRBJ2-7; either TRBD1 or TRBD2 may fit D (5 bases each). The CDR3 is 13 amino acids. The V gene lost 11 bases and the J gene lost 5 bases, with 19 bases spanning the gap. CDR1 is MGHRA and CDR2 is YSYEKL in the germline V gene. CDR3 nucleotide sequence: TGCGCCGGCGGGCAGGCAGGGTTCCACGAGCAGTACTTC. It yields the protein CAGGQAGFHEQYF.

A note on this clonotype: Likely a read error: the CDR3 ends without its conserved phenylalanine or tryptophan. The chain recombines TRBV28 with TRBJ2-7; 7 bases match TRBD1. The V gene's germline CDR1 is MDHEN and CDR2 SYDVKM. This CDR3 contains 12 residues. With 7 bases clipped from V and 4 bases from J, the junction kept 4 bases outside the gene matches. Written as DNA, the CDR3 is TGTGCCAGCACGGGGACAGTTTACGAGCAGTACCTC. The encoded protein is CASTGTVYEQYL.

Notes on this clonotype: Given a much more abundant clone one base away, this may be a read error. The chain uses TRBV4-2 and TRBJ1-4; D possibly corresponds to TRBD1 (6 bases). This CDR3 has 13 residues. CDR1 LGHNA and CDR2 YNFKEQ come from the germline V gene. CDR3 in DNA: TGTGACAGCAGCCAAGTCCAGGGGGAAAAACTGTTTTTT. Translating gives CDSSQVQGEKLFF.

At least ten counts were recorded for this clonotype. The chain uses TRBV29-1 and TRBJ1-2; possible D gene TRBD1, 5 bases. With 1 base removed from V and 7 bases from J, the gap between germline ends came to 19 bases. This CDR3 is 15 amino acids long. Germline CDR1 reads SQVTM; CDR2 reads ANQGSEA. CDR3 coding DNA: TGCAGCGTTGAAGCCATGGCCGGGGTTCAGGGTGGCTACACCTTC. Residues: CSVEAMAGVQGGYTF. Supplemented by reference TRBV29-1 and TRBJ1-2, the full variable domain reads SAVISQKPSRDICQRGTSLTIQCQVDSQVTMMFWYRQQPGQSLTLIATANQGSEATYESGFVIDKFPISRPNLTFSTLTVSNMSPEDSSIYLCSVEAMAGVQGGYTFGSGTRLTVV.

V and J are TRBV11-2 and TRBJ1-1, with a tentative D call TRBD1 (5 bases). This CDR3 contains 14 residues. V lost 4 bases and J 1 base, leaving 10 bases between the germline ends. CDR1 SGHAT and CDR2 FQNNGV come from the germline V gene. The CDR3 nucleotides read TGTGCCAGCAGCTATACGGGGCCGAACACTGAAGCTTTCTTT. It encodes CASSYTGPNTEAFF.

Turning to this clonotype: One junction end disagrees with the germline gene, perhaps due to a read error. V is TRBV29-1 and J is TRBJ2-1, with 9 nucleotides matching TRBD1. Looked up from germline, CDR1 is SQVTM and CDR2 is ANQGSEA. This CDR3 has 13 residues. The DNA of the CDR3 is TGCAGCGTTTCCGGGACAGGGCTAAGTGAGCAGCTCTTC. Translated: CSVSGTGLSEQLF.

In regard to this clonotype: One end of the junction varies from germline; a read error may be responsible. V usage is TRBV11-3 and J usage is TRBJ2-5, with 11 bases matching TRBD1. Germline CDR1 reads SGHNT; CDR2 reads YENEEA. This CDR3 is built from 16 residues. CDR3 sequence reads: CASSFMRTGGSETQYF. The CDR3 DNA reads as TGTGCAAGCAGCTTCATGAGGACAGGGGGCTCAGAGACCCAGTACTTC.

With respect to this clonotype: A junction end diverges from the germline sequence, so it may reflect a read error. The V and J genes are TRBV11-3 and TRBJ2-1; no clear D. The CDR3 extends over 14 amino acids. The germline V gene encodes CDR1 SGHNT and CDR2 YENEEA. The CDR3 loop is CAISLDTMVDEHFF. DNA of the CDR3: TGTGCCATCAGCTTAGATACGATGGTGGATGAGCATTTCTTC.

Concerning this clonotype itself: The DNA is omitted, as the CDR3 cannot be located on it reliably, and the CDR3 follows TCRdb's listing. V usage is TRBV6-2 or TRBV6-3 and J usage is TRBJ2-1; the D call TRBD1 from the table was never checked on the DNA. 19 amino acids form the CDR3, both terminal residues included. Germline values: CDR1 MNHEY, CDR2 SVGEGT. CDR3 in amino acids: CASSYVTWGTGSSYNEQLF.

As to this clonotype: A much larger clone is a single base away; this may be a read error. The chain joins TRBV12-3 or TRBV12-4 to TRBJ2-1; D gene unclear. There are 12 residues in the CDR3. V was trimmed by 5 bases and J by 5 bases, leaving 7 bases between them. CDR3 nucleotide sequence: TGTGCCAGCAGTAAGTGGAACAATGAGCAGTTCTTC. Amino acid sequence: CASSKWNNEQFF.

The J gene is TRBJ2-1, the V gene TRBV11-2; TRBD1 might be the D (5 bases). There are 14 residues in the CDR3. V lost 8 bases to trimming and J lost 7 bases, with 18 bases between them. Germline lookup yields CDR1 SGHAT and CDR2 FQNNGV. In nucleotides, the CDR3 is TGTGCCAGCTGGCTAACGGTTGCAGGGAATGAGCAGTTCTTC. This encodes CASWLTVAGNEQFF.

This sequence joins TRBV20-1 and TRBJ1-2; D unresolved. The CDR3 spans 14 residues. The V end was cut by 1 base, the J end by 0 bases, with 9 bases between. The germline V gene has CDR1 DFQATT and CDR2 SNEGSKA (reference sequence). CDR3 residues: CSARGRSPNYGYTF. The CDR3 region has the DNA TGCAGTGCTAGAGGACGCTCCCCTAACTATGGCTACACCTTC.

V and J are TRBV10-1 and TRBJ2-3; TRBD2 might be the D (6 bases). Trimming stripped 9 bases from V and 7 bases from J, with 23 bases between. Germline V gene lookup returns CDR1 WNHNN and CDR2 SYGVQD (reference sequence). The CDR3 runs 15 residues. CDR3 sequence reads: CASKFMGRRGYTQYF. As DNA, the CDR3 is TGCGCCAGTAAGTTCATGGGTCGACGGGGGTATACGCAGTATTTT.

Points on this clonotype: An end of the junction does not agree with germline; a read error may underlie this. The V and J genes are TRBV29-1 and TRBJ2-1; perhaps TRBD1 as D (6 bases). From germline, CDR1 is SQVTM and CDR2 ANQGSEA. This CDR3 comprises 12 residues. In nucleotides, the CDR3 is TGCAGCGGCTGGGGGCTTAACAATGAGCAGCTCTTC. Protein: CSGWGLNNEQLF.

This rearrangement joins TRBV12-3 or TRBV12-4 to TRBJ2-3; D possibly corresponds to TRBD2 (6 bases). Trimming shortened V by 6 bases and J by 6 bases, and 19 bases separated the two germline ends. This CDR3 spans 15 amino acids. CDR3 in DNA: TGTGCCAGCAGCCTGGGATTCCCGGGGGTTGATACGCAGTATTTT. It encodes CASSLGFPGVDTQYF.